A selection of T cell receptor beta chains follows, all from one sample in a study of blood T cell repertoires in COVID-19. Using immunoSEQ multiplex PCR, the repertoire was profiled, and TCRdb retains in-frame clones only, with some absent. The repertoire holds 55,000 to 90,000 clones, with more than 70% as singletons. The sample was peripheral blood. Receptors originate from an elderly woman with active or convalescent COVID-19. The CDR3 runs from the conserved cysteine through the conserved F or W. The D gene is left open where the match is weak. Size is omitted from some rows. Given values are once, few, many or a class for expanded clones.

>NA|NA|TRBJ1-2|TRBV10-3
CAISEAADRTSHDYGYTF
TGTGCCATCAGTGAGGCGGCAGACCGGACATCTCACGACTATGGCTACACCTTC
>once|TRBD2|TRBJ2-3|TRBV11-2
CANSPGLAGPSTDTQYF
TGTGCCAACAGCCCTGGACTAGCGGGCCCTAGCACAGATACGCAGTATTTT
>NA|TRBD1|TRBJ1-5|TRBV7-9
CASSLGTDNQPQHF
TGTGCCAGCAGCCTCGGGACAGACAATCAGCCCCAGCATTTT
>few|NA|TRBJ1-1|TRBV5-4
CASTLGAGNTEAFF
TGTGCCAGCACCTTAGGGGCAGGGAACACTGAAGCTTTCTTT
>NA|NA|TRBJ2-1|TRBV27
CASSSRTPRRYNEQFF
TGTGCCAGCAGTAGCAGGACTCCGCGTCGGTACAATGAGCAGTTCTTC
>NA|NA|TRBJ2-1|TRBV5-5
CASSPGVPMGEQFF
TGTGCCAGCAGCCCGGGGGTCCCGATGGGGGAGCAGTTCTTC
>once|TRBD2|TRBJ2-1|TRBV10-3
CAIGRLAGGDGEQFF
TGTGCCATCGGTCGACTAGCGGGGGGCGACGGTGAGCAGTTCTTC
>NA|NA|TRBJ2-2|TRBV2
CASKPGTPNTGELFF
TGTGCCAGCAAACCTGGGACTCCGAACACCGGGGAGCTGTTTTTT
>NA|TRBD2|TRBJ2-3|TRBV7-2
CASSLVSGGDTDTQYF
TGTGCCAGCAGCTTAGTGTCGGGGGGGGACACAGATACGCAGTATTTT
>NA|NA|TRBJ2-3|TRBV5-1
CASTGRLMDTQYF
TGCGCCAGCACTGGGCGTTTGATGGATACGCAGTATTTT
>NA|NA|TRBJ1-2|TRBV18
CASSTRTDGWHGYTF
TGTGCCAGCTCTACGAGGACAGACGGGTGGCATGGCTACACCTTC
>NA|NA|TRBJ1-6|TRBV7-9
CASSLAEGVSPLHF
TGTGCCAGCAGCTTAGCAGAGGGGGTTTCACCCCTCCACTTT
>NA|NA|TRBJ2-1|TRBV10-3
CASTTIGYNEQFF
TGTGCCTCCACTACCATCGGGTACAATGAGCAGTTCTTC
>NA|TRBD2|TRBJ2-7|TRBV27
CASSFGGGTYEQYF
TGTGCCAGCAGTTTCGGGGGGGGTACCTACGAGCAGTACTTC
>NA|NA|TRBJ2-7|TRBV7-2
CASSARGQPSYEQYF
TGTGCCAGCAGCGCCAGGGGTCAACCATCTTATGAGCAGTACTTC
>NA|TRBD1|TRBJ1-1|TRBV18
CASSPPGTDNTEAFF
TGTGCCAGCTCACCACCCGGGACAGACAACACTGAAGCTTTCTTT
>NA|NA|TRBJ2-7|TRBV18
CASSLKDTTPLYEQYF
TGTGCCAGCTCCTTGAAAGACACGACACCACTCTACGAGCAGTACTTC
>NA|NA|TRBJ1-2|TRBV5-8
CASSGSRVGYTF
TGTGCCAGCAGCGGATCCCGGGTTGGCTACACCTTC
>NA|NA|TRBJ2-3|TRBV2
CASLTRASTDTQYF
TGTGCCAGCTTAACTCGTGCTAGCACAGATACGCAGTATTTT
>NA|NA|TRBJ1-1|TRBV19
CASSIDLTAGYPTEAFF
TGTGCCAGTAGTATAGATCTAACGGCAGGGTACCCCACTGAAGCTTTCTTT
>NA|NA|TRBJ1-1|TRBV5-1
CASSTLGAPDTEAFF
TGCGCCAGCAGCACTCTGGGGGCCCCAGACACTGAAGCTTTCTTT
>NA|NA|TRBJ1-2|TRBV2
CASSEGTVDYGYTF
TGTGCCAGCAGTGAAGGGACAGTCGACTATGGCTACACCTTC
>NA|NA|TRBJ1-1|TRBV28
CASLKGGKIMNTEAFF
TGTGCCAGCCTAAAGGGAGGGAAGATAATGAACACTGAAGCTTTCTTT
>once|TRBD1|TRBJ2-1|TRBV19
CASSIAQGVEQFF
TGTGCCAGTAGTATAGCGCAGGGGGTTGAGCAGTTCTTC
>NA|TRBD1|TRBJ1-2|TRBV7-2
CASSLGDRVYGYTF
TGTGCCAGCAGCTTAGGGGACAGGGTATATGGCTACACCTTC
>NA|NA|TRBJ2-7|TRBV30
CAWSGTMYEQYF
TGTGCCTGGAGTGGGACTATGTACGAGCAGTACTTC
>NA|NA|TRBJ2-5|TRBV7-2
CASSLYMEETQYF
TGTGCCAGCAGCTTATACATGGAAGAGACCCAGTACTTC
>NA|TRBD1|TRBJ1-1|TRBV6-1
CASRETGGVENTEAFF
TGTGCCAGCAGGGAAACAGGGGGGGTTGAAAACACTGAAGCTTTCTTT
>NA|TRBD1|TRBJ1-6|TRBV6-5
CASSLQGARNSPLHF
TGTGCCAGCAGCCTACAGGGGGCTAGGAATTCACCCCTCCACTTT
>NA|TRBD1|TRBJ1-2|TRBV7-8
CASTRTGANYGYTF
TGTGCCAGCACAAGGACAGGGGCTAACTATGGCTACACCTTC
>NA|TRBD1|TRBJ2-7|TRBV4-3
CASSPALTGDDEQYF
TGCGCCAGCAGCCCCGCCCTGACAGGGGACGACGAGCAGTACTTC
>NA|NA|TRBJ2-7|TRBV30
CAWREEAAEQYF
TGTGCCTGGAGAGAGGAGGCCGCCGAGCAGTACTTC
>NA|NA|TRBJ1-1|TRBV28
CASTRSSGYTEAFF
TGTGCCAGCACCCGCTCTTCAGGTTACACTGAAGCTTTCTTT
>NA|NA|TRBJ1-4|TRBV30
CAWSKGGDNEKLFF
TGTGCCTGGTCGAAGGGCGGGGATAATGAAAAACTGTTTTTT
>NA|NA|TRBJ2-4|TRBV4-3
CASSQDSRNIQYF
TGCGCCAGCAGCCAAGATAGCCGAAACATTCAGTACTTC
>NA|NA|TRBJ2-3|TRBV4-3
CASSQDGGTDPTDTQYF
TGCGCCAGCAGCCAAGATGGCGGGACAGATCCTACAGATACGCAGTATTTT
>NA|NA|TRBJ1-2|TRBV7-8
CASSLFPTTENYGYTF
TGTGCCAGCAGCTTATTCCCCACGACGGAGAACTATGGCTACACCTTC
>NA|NA|TRBJ2-5|TRBV7-2
CASSLALGQQETQYF
TGTGCCAGCAGCTTAGCCTTAGGACAGCAAGAGACCCAGTACTTC
>NA|TRBD1|TRBJ1-2|TRBV30
CALQGDIVFTGGYTF
TGTGCCTTACAGGGGGATATTGTATTTACGGGTGGCTACACCTTC
>NA|TRBD1|TRBJ1-5|TRBV7-8
CASSLNRGDQPQHF
TGTGCCAGCAGCTTAAACAGGGGAGATCAGCCCCAGCATTTT
>NA|NA|TRBJ2-3|TRBV11-3
CASSPGPFDTQYF
TGTGCCAGCAGCCCCGGTCCCTTTGATACGCAGTATTTT
>NA|TRBD1|TRBJ2-6|TRBV5-1
CASSGTAGANVLTF
TGCGCCAGCAGCGGGACAGCCGGGGCCAACGTCCTGACTTTC
>NA|TRBD1|TRBJ1-6|TRBV7-9
CASKTGGYDSPLHF
TGTGCCAGCAAGACAGGGGGCTATGATTCACCCCTCCACTTT
>NA|NA|TRBJ2-1|TRBV4-3
CASSQAAGLTYNEQFF
TGCGCCAGCAGCCAAGCGGCGGGACTTACCTACAATGAGCAGTTCTTC
>few|NA|TRBJ2-5|TRBV18
CASSPPGRETQYF
TGTGCCAGCTCACCACCGGGGCGGGAGACCCAGTACTTC
>NA|TRBD1|TRBJ2-7|TRBV3-1/TRBV3-2
CASSRARAKVQGTHEQYF
TGTGCCAGCAGCCGTGCTCGTGCAAAAGTACAGGGGACCCACGAGCAGTACTTC
>NA|TRBD2|TRBJ2-4|TRBV6-2/TRBV6-3
CASSPTGGSKNIQYF
TGTGCCAGCAGCCCCACGGGGGGGTCGAAAAACATTCAGTACTTC